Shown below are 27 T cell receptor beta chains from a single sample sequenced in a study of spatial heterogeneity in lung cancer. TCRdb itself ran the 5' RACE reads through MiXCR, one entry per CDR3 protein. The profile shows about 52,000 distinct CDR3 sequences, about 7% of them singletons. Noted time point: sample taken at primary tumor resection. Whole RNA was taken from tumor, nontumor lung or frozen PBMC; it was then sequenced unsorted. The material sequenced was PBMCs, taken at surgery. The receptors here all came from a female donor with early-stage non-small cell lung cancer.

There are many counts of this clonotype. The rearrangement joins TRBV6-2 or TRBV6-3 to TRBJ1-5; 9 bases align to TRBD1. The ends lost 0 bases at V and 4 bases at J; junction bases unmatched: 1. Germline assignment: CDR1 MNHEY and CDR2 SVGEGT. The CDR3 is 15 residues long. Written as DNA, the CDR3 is TGTGCCAGCAGTTACTCGACAGGGGGAAATCAGCCCCAGCATTTT. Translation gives CASSYSTGGNQPQHF.

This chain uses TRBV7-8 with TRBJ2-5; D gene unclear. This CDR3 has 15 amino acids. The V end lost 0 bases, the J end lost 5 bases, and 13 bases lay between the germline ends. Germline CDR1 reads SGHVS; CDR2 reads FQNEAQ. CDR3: CASSLALWPEETQYF. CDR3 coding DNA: TGTGCCAGCAGCTTAGCGCTTTGGCCGGAGGAGACCCAGTACTTC.

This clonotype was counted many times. In nucleotides, the CDR3 is TGTGCCAGCAGTCCTATTTTGGGGGGATATACGCAGTATTTT. It is translated as CASSPILGGYTQYF. The genes are TRBV4-2 and TRBJ2-3, with D possibly matching TRBD2 (6 bases). The CDR3 spans 14 residues. CDR1 is LGHNA, CDR2 YNFKEQ, per germline. The ends were cut back, 6 bases at V and 7 bases at J, with 17 bases in the middle.

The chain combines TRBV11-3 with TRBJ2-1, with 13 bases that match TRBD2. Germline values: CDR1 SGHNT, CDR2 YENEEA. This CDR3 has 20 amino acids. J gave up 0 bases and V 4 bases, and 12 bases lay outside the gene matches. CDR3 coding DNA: TGTGCCAGCAGCTCCAGCACACGGACTAGCGGGGGAGGCTCCTACAATGAGCAGTTCTTC. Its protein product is CASSSSTRTSGGGSYNEQFF.

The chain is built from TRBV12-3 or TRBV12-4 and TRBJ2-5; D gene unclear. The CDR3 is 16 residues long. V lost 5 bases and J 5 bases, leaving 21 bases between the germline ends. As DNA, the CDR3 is TGTGCCAGCAGTCCCTCGCCGGGCCTGGCCCAGGAGACCCAGTACTTC. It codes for CASSPSPGLAQETQYF.

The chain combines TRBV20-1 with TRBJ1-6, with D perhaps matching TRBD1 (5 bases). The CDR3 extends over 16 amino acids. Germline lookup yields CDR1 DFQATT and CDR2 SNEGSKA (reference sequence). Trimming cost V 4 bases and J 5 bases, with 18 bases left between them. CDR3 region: CSAKTPGTQDNSPLHF. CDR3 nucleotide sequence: TGCAGTGCTAAAACCCCCGGGACGCAAGATAATTCACCCCTCCACTTT.

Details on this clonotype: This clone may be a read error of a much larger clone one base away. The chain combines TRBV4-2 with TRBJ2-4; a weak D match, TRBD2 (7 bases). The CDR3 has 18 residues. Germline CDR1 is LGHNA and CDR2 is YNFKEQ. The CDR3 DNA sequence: TGTGTCAGCAGCCAAGGGGGGGAGACAGGATGGGCCAAAAACATTCAGTACTTC. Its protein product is CVSSQGGETGWAKNIQYF.

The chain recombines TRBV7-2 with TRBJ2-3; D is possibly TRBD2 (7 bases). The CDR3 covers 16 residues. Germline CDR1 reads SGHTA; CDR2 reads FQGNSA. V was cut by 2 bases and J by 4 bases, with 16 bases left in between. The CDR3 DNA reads TGTGCCAGCAGCTTAAGATTTACAGGGAGGGCAGATACGCAGTATTTT. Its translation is CASSLRFTGRADTQYF.

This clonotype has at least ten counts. The CDR3, as DNA: TGTGCCAGCCGCTTCGGGGGAATGGAGACCCAGTACTTC. Its translation is CASRFGGMETQYF. The chain has TRBV6-1 and TRBJ2-5, with a weak D call TRBD2 (6 bases). In germline, CDR1 is MNHNS, CDR2 SASEGT. The V and J ends lost 8 bases and 5 bases respectively, with 15 bases between them. The CDR3 is 13 amino acids.

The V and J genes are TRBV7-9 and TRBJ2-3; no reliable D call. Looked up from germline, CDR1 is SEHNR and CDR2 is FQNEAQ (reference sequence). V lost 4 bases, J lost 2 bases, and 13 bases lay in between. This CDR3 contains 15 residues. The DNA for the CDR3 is TGTGCCAGCAGCTCTGACTCGGTCGACACAGATACGCAGTATTTT. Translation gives CASSSDSVDTDTQYF.

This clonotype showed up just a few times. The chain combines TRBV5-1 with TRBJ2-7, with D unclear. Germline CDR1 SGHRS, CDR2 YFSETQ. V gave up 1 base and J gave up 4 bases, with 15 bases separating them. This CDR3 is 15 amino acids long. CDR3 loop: CASSLTSSTEYEQYF. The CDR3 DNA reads TGCGCCAGCAGCTTGACCTCAAGCACAGAATACGAGCAGTACTTC.

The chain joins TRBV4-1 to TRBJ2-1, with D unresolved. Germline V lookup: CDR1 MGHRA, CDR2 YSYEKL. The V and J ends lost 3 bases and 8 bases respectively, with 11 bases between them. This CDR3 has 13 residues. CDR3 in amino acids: CASSQSPGDEQFF. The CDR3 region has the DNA TGCGCCAGCAGCCAGTCCCCTGGCGATGAGCAGTTCTTC.

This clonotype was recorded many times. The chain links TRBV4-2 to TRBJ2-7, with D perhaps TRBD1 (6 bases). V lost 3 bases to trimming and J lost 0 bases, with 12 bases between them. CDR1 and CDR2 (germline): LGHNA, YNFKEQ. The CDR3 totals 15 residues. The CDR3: CASSQADRSSYEQYF. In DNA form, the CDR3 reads TGTGCCAGCAGCCAGGCCGACAGGAGCTCCTACGAGCAGTACTTC.

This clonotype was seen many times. CDR3 sequence: CASSQSGRIYNEQFF. The CDR3 DNA follows: TGCGCCAGCAGCCAGAGTGGACGGATCTACAATGAGCAGTTCTTC. The chain links TRBV5-1 to TRBJ2-1; no firm D call. Germline assignment: CDR1 SGHRS and CDR2 YFSETQ. The CDR3 totals 15 residues. V lost 4 bases to trimming and J lost 3 bases, with 14 bases between them.

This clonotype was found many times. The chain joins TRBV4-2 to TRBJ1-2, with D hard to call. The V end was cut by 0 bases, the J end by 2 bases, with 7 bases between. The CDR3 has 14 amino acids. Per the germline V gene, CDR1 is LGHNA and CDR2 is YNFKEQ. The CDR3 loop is CASSQEGRNYGYTF. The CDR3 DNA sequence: TGTGCCAGCAGCCAAGAGGGCAGGAACTATGGCTACACCTTC.

CDR3 bases: TGTGCCAGCAGCCGGGGAGGGGGGCCTTACAATGAGCAGTTCTTC. Translated, it gives CASSRGGGPYNEQFF. The V call is TRBV7-2, the J call TRBJ2-1; tentatively, D is TRBD2 (7 bases). Trimming cost V 5 bases and J 4 bases, with 15 bases left between them. This CDR3 has 15 residues. Germline CDR1 SGHTA, CDR2 FQGNSA.

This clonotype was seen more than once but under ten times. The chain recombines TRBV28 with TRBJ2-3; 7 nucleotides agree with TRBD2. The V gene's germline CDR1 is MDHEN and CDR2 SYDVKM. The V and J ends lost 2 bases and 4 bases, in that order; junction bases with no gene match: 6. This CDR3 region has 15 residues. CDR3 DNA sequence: TGTGCCAGCAGTTTAGGGGGGGTTTCGCCAGATACGCAGTATTTT. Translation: CASSLGGVSPDTQYF.

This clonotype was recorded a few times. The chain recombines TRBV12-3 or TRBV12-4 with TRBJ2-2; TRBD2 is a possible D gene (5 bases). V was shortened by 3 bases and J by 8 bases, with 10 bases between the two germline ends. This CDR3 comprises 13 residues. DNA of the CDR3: TGTGCCAGCAGTTTGAGGGTTACGGGGGAGCTGTTTTTT. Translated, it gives CASSLRVTGELFF.

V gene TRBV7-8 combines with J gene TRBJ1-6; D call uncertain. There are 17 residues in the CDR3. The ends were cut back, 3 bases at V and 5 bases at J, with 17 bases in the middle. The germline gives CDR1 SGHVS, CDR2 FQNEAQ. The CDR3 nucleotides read TGTGCCAGCAGCTTCGCAGGCATTGGCTTTGATAATTCACCCCTCCACTTT. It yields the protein CASSFAGIGFDNSPLHF.

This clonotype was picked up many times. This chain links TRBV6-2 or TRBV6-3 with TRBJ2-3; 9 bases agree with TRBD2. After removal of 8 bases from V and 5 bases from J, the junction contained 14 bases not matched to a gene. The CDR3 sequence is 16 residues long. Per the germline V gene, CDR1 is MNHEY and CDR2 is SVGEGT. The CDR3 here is CASSPGLAMRIDTQYF. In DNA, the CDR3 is TGTGCCAGCTCCCCCGGACTAGCGATGAGAATAGATACGCAGTATTTT.

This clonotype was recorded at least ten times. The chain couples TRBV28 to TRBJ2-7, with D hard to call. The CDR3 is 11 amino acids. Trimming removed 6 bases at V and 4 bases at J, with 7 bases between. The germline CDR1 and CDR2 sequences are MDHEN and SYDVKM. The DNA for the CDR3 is TGTGCCAGCAGAGACGCGTACGAGCAGTACTTC. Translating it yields CASRDAYEQYF.

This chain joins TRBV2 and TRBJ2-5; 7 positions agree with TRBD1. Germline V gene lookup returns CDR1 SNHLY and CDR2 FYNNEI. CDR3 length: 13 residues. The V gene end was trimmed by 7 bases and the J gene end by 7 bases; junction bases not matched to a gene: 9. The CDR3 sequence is CASKETGIRTQYF. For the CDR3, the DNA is TGTGCCAGCAAGGAGACAGGGATTCGGACCCAGTACTTC.

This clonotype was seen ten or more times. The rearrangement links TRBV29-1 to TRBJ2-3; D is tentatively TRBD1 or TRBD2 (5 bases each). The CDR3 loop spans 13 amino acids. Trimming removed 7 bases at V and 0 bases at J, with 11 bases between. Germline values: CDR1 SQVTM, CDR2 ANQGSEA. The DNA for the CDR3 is TGCAGCGCCCGAGGGGCCAGCACAGATACGCAGTATTTT. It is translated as CSARGASTDTQYF.

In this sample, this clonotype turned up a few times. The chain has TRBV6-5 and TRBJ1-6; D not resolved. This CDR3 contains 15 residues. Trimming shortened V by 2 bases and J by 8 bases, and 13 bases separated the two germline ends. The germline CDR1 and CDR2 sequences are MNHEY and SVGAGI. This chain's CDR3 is CASSYALGGHSPLHF. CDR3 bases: TGTGCCAGCAGTTACGCTCTGGGAGGGCATTCACCCCTCCACTTT.

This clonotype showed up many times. CDR3 residues: CATGGLGLADTQYF. In DNA form, the CDR3 reads TGTGCCACCGGTGGGCTAGGATTGGCAGATACGCAGTATTTT. The chain joins TRBV19 to TRBJ2-3; D remains unclear. Trimming shortened V by 10 bases and J by 4 bases, and 18 bases separated the two germline ends. This CDR3 has 14 amino acids. Germline loops: CDR1 LNHDA, CDR2 SQIVND (reference sequence).

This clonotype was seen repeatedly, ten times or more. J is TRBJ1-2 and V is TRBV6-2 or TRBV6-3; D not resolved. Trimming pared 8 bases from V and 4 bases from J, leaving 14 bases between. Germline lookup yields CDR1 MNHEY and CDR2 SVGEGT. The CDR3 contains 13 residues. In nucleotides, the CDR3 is TGTGCCAGCGTTGCGAGGCGAGGCTATGGCTACACCTTC. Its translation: CASVARRGYGYTF.

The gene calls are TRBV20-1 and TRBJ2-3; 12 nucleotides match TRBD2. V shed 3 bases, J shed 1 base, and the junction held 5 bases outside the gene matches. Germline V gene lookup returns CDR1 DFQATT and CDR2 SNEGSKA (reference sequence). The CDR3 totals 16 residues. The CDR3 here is CSASPRLAGGTDTQYF. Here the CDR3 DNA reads TGCAGTGCTAGCCCACGACTAGCGGGGGGCACAGATACGCAGTATTTT.